One sample yielded the 20 T cell receptor beta chains listed below, sequenced in a study of blood T cell repertoires in COVID-19. Assay: immunoSEQ multiplex PCR; the TCRdb copy retains only in-frame clones and omits some. The sample comprises 55,000 to 95,000 clones, roughly 81% of which are singletons, and about 20% rests with the top ten. Material for sequencing was peripheral blood. The receptors shown here come from a woman in her seventies with acute or convalescent COVID-19.

This chain joins TRBV28 and TRBJ2-4, with D perhaps matching TRBD2 (6 bases). Trimming pared 2 bases from V and 3 bases from J, leaving 8 bases between. CDR3 length equals 14 residues. Germline loops: CDR1 MDHEN, CDR2 SYDVKM. CDR3 sequence (DNA): TGTGCCAGCAGTTTAGGAGGGGTCAAAAACATTCAGTACTTC. It specifies CASSLGGVKNIQYF.

The V and J genes are TRBV28 and TRBJ1-4; D may be TRBD1 (5 bases). The CDR3 covers 15 residues. The germline V gene has CDR1 MDHEN and CDR2 SYDVKM. V gave up 3 bases and J gave up 7 bases, with 15 bases separating them. The DNA of the CDR3 is TGTGCCAGCAGTTTCAGGTGGCAGGGCGCTGAAAAACTGTTTTTT. Translation gives CASSFRWQGAEKLFF.

Comment on this clone: An end of the junction differs from the germline gene, which may be a read error. The rearrangement uses TRBV28 and TRBJ1-2; D is undetermined. CDR1 and CDR2 from the germline V gene are MDHEN and SYDVKM. The CDR3 has 12 residues. The CDR3 region is CASSPGLGVDAF. The CDR3 nucleotides are TGTGCCAGCAGTCCGGGGTTGGGCGTCGACGCCTTC.

This clone came up a few times. The CDR3 sequence: CARSAPQRYTEAFF. In DNA, the CDR3 is TGTGCCAGAAGCGCCCCCCAGCGATACACTGAAGCTTTCTTT. The chain joins TRBV5-3 to TRBJ1-1, with unresolved D. TRBV5-3 is reported as an ORF; its role is uncertain. The CDR3 has 14 amino acids. The V and J ends lost 4 bases and 3 bases respectively, with 13 bases between them.

The chain joins TRBV3-1 (or the pseudogene TRBV3-2) to TRBJ1-2; D is unresolved. CDR1 LGHDT and CDR2 YNNKEL come from the germline V gene (reference sequence). This CDR3 is built from 13 residues. V lost 3 bases to trimming and J lost 4 bases, with 9 bases between them. As DNA, the CDR3 is TGTGCCAGCAGCCACGACATCCGCTATGGCTACACCTTC. It codes for CASSHDIRYGYTF.

J is TRBJ2-1 and V is TRBV18, with D possibly TRBD1 on 5 matching bases. The length of the CDR3 is 13 residues. The ends were cut back, 3 bases at V and 3 bases at J, with 6 bases in the middle. Germline assignment: CDR1 KGHSH and CDR2 LQKENI. The CDR3 sequence is CASSPTGYNEQFF. The CDR3 nucleotides are TGTGCCAGCTCACCTACAGGCTACAATGAGCAGTTCTTC.

The rearrangement joins TRBV9 to TRBJ2-1; D is ambiguous. Germline assignment: CDR1 SGDLS and CDR2 YYNGEE. The ends were cut back, 1 base at V and 10 bases at J, with 9 bases in the middle. The CDR3 spans 12 residues. The CDR3 DNA is TGTGCCAGCAGCGTACCAGGAAACGAGCAGTTCTTC. Amino acids: CASSVPGNEQFF.

In its sample, this clone was seen a few times. The chain couples TRBV4-1 to TRBJ1-2; D unclear. The length of the CDR3 is 13 residues. The V end was cut by 1 base, the J end by 4 bases, with 7 bases between. Germline loops: CDR1 MGHRA, CDR2 YSYEKL. DNA for the CDR3: TGCGCCAGCAGCCAAGGGGGAGGCTATGGCTACACCTTC. Translated, it gives CASSQGGGYGYTF.

This clone has only a few counts. This rearrangement joins TRBV5-8 to TRBJ2-1; 8 bases are shared with TRBD2. Losses at the gene ends were 10 bases for V and 5 bases for J; bases not matched to a gene: 11. The length of the CDR3 is 14 residues. Per germline, CDR1 SGHTS and CDR2 YDEGEE. The CDR3 DNA follows: TGTGCCGATGGGGCGGGAGGACATCACAATGAGCAGTTCTTC. Translating gives CADGAGGHHNEQFF.

This clone has just one count. The V and J genes are TRBV6-5 and TRBJ1-1; D is possibly TRBD1 (5 bases). The ends were cut back, 0 bases at V and 6 bases at J, with 11 bases in the middle. The CDR3 is 14 residues long. Germline V gene lookup returns CDR1 MNHEY and CDR2 SVGAGI. The CDR3 region has the DNA TGTGCCAGCAGTTACTCGATGGCAGGGCCTGAAGCTTTCTTT. This gives the protein CASSYSMAGPEAFF.

V gene TRBV29-1 combines with J gene TRBJ2-2; D is uncertain. The V gene lost 6 bases and the J gene lost 5 bases, with 19 bases spanning the gap. This CDR3 contains 15 residues. The germline CDR1 and CDR2 sequences are SQVTM and ANQGSEA. CDR3 sequence (DNA): TGCAGCGTCGCACCCGGTGGTGGTCTGACCGGGGAGCTGTTTTTT. It encodes CSVAPGGGLTGELFF.

J is TRBJ2-1 and V is TRBV19; TRBD2 is a possible D gene (6 bases). V lost 4 bases to trimming and J lost 12 bases, with 16 bases between them. Germline CDR1 is LNHDA and CDR2 is SQIVND (reference sequence). The length of the CDR3 is 13 residues. The CDR3 loop is CASSTRGGDGQFF. CDR3 nucleotides: TGTGCCAGTAGTACCAGAGGAGGGGATGGGCAGTTCTTC. Full variable domain (missing parts from reference TRBV19 and TRBJ2-1): DGGITQSPKYLFRKEGQNVTLSCEQNLNHDAMYWYRQDPGQGLRLIYYSQIVNDFQKGDIAEGYSVSREKKESFPLTVTSAQKNPTAFYLCASSTRGGDGQFFGPGTRLTVL.

V gene TRBV27 combines with J gene TRBJ2-7; TRBD2 matches 9 bases. CDR3 size: 13 residues. The V and J ends lost 4 bases and 5 bases, in that order; junction bases with no gene match: 3. Per germline, CDR1 MNHEY and CDR2 SMNVEV (reference sequence). The CDR3 DNA reads as TGTGCCAGCAGTTCTGGACTAGCGCACGAGCAGTACTTC. This sequence encodes CASSSGLAHEQYF.

The chain uses TRBV27 and TRBJ1-2; a weak D match, TRBD1 (5 bases). This CDR3 has 12 residues. The germline V and J ends were trimmed by 5 bases and 5 bases, with 9 bases remaining between them. CDR1 and CDR2 (germline): MNHEY, SMNVEV (reference sequence). Here the CDR3 reads CASSTPGYGYTF. The CDR3 region has the DNA TGTGCCAGCAGTACTCCAGGGTATGGCTACACCTTC.

V is TRBV2 and J is TRBJ2-1, with TRBD2 as a possible D gene (5 bases). V was pared by 2 bases and J by 2 bases, with 7 bases between. The CDR3 has 14 amino acids. Germline V gene lookup returns CDR1 SNHLY and CDR2 FYNNEI. In DNA, the CDR3 is TGTGCCAGCAGTGAAACGGGGACCTACAATGAGCAGTTCTTC. The encoded protein is CASSETGTYNEQFF.

The chain recombines TRBV5-1 with TRBJ2-3, with no clear D. CDR3 size: 11 residues. Germline CDR1 SGHRS, CDR2 YFSETQ. V dropped 7 bases and J dropped 4 bases, with 7 bases sitting between them. CDR3 region: CASAEADTQYF. CDR3 coding DNA: TGCGCCAGCGCAGAAGCAGATACGCAGTATTTT.

J is TRBJ1-6 and V is TRBV5-1; D is possibly TRBD1 (5 bases). CDR3 length: 15 residues. V was clipped by 0 bases and J by 5 bases, with 9 bases between them. In germline, CDR1 is SGHRS, CDR2 YFSETQ. CDR3 DNA sequence: TGCGCCAGCAGCTTGGCGACAGACCATAATTCACCCCTCCACTTT. Encoded protein: CASSLATDHNSPLHF.

The chain uses TRBV5-5 and TRBJ2-1; 11 bases are shared with TRBD2. After removal of 3 bases from V and 7 bases from J, the junction contained 9 bases not matched to a gene. Germline loops: CDR1 SGHKS, CDR2 YYEKEE (reference sequence). This CDR3 has 16 residues. The CDR3 DNA is TGTGCCAGCAGCTCTACTAGCGGGAGTTGGTGGAATGAGCAGTTCTTC. As protein: CASSSTSGSWWNEQFF. Looking up the rest from reference TRBV5-5 and TRBJ2-1 gives the full variable domain: DAGVTQSPTHLIKTRGQQVTLRCSPISGHKSVSWYQQVLGQGPQFIFQYYEKEERGRGNFPDRFSARQFPNYSSELNVNALLLGDSALYLCASSSTSGSWWNEQFFGPGTRLTVL.

The V call is TRBV12-3 or TRBV12-4, the J call TRBJ1-2; 7 bases line up with TRBD1. The CDR3 loop spans 12 amino acids. Trimming at V came to 5 bases and at J to 8 bases, leaving 5 bases not matched to a gene. The CDR3 DNA reads as TGTGCCAGCAGTGTACAGGGGCTAGGCTACACCTTC. Amino acid sequence: CASSVQGLGYTF.

The V gene is TRBV28, the J gene TRBJ1-5; 9 nucleotides align to TRBD1. V trimming: 11 bases; J trimming: 3 bases; junction bases outside the gene matches: 11. This CDR3 has 15 amino acids. Looked up from germline, CDR1 is MDHEN and CDR2 is SYDVKM. The DNA for the CDR3 is TGTGCCCACAGACAGGGGGGGCCATCCAATCAGCCCCAGCATTTT. Protein: CAHRQGGPSNQPQHF.